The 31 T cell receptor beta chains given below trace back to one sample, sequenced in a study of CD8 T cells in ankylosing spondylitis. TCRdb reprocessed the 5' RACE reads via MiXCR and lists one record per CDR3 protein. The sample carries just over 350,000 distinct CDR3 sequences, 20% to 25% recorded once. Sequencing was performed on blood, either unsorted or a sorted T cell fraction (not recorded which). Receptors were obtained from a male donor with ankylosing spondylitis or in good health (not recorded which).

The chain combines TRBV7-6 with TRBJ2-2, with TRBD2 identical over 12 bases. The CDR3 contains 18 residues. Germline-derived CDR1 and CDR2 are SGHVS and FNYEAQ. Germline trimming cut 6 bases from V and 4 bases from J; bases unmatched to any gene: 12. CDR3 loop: CASSLPGLAGPGTGELFF. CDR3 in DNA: TGTGCCAGCAGTTTACCGGGACTAGCGGGTCCGGGCACCGGGGAGCTGTTTTTT.

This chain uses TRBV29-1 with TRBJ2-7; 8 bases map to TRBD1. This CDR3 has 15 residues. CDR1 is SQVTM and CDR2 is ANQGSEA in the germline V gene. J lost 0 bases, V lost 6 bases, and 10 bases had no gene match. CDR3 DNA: TGCAGCGTCCCGCCTAGGCAGGGGGCCTCCTACGAGCAGTACTTC. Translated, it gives CSVPPRQGASYEQYF.

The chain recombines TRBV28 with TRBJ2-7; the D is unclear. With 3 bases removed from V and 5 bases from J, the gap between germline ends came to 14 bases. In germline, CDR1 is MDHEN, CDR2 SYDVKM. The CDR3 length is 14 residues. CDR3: CASSLSPAVDEQYF. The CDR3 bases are TGTGCCAGCAGTTTGTCCCCTGCGGTGGACGAGCAGTACTTC.

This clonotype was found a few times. In DNA, the CDR3 is TGTGCCAGCATCAAACCGGAGGGGGTCACAGATACGCAGTATTTT. Residues: CASIKPEGVTDTQYF. This sequence joins TRBV12-3 or TRBV12-4 and TRBJ2-3; D possibly matches TRBD1 or TRBD2 (6 bases each). V shed 7 bases and J shed 2 bases, with 16 bases lying between them. This CDR3 comprises 15 residues.

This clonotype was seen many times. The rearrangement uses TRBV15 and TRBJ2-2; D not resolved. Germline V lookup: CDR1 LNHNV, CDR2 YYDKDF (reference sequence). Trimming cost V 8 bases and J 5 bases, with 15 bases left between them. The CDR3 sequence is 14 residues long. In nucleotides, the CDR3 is TGTGCCACCTGGTCTGGGGTAGGAACCGGGGAGCTGTTTTTT. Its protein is CATWSGVGTGELFF.

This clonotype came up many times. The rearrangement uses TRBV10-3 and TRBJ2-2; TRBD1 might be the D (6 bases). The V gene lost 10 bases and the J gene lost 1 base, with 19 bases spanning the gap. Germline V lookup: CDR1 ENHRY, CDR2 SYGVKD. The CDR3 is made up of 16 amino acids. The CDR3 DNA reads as TGTGCCACAGGGGATAGCAGGATCGGGAACACCGGGGAGCTGTTTTTT. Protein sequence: CATGDSRIGNTGELFF.

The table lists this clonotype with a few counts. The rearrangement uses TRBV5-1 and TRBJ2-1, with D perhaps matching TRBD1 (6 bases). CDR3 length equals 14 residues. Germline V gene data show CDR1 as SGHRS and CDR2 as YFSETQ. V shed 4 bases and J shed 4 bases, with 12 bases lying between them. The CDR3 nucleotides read TGCGCCAGCAGCCGAGACAGGATATACAATGAGCAGTTCTTC. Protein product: CASSRDRIYNEQFF. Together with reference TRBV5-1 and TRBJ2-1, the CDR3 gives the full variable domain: KAGVTQTPRYLIKTRGQQVTLSCSPISGHRSVSWYQQTPGQGLQFLFEYFSETQRNKGNFPGRFSGRQFSNSRSEMNVSTLELGDSALYLCASSRDRIYNEQFFGPGTRLTVL.

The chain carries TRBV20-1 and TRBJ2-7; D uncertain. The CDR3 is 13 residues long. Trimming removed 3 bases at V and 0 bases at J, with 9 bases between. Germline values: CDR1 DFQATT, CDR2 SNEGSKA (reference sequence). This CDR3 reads CSARGGYSYEQYF. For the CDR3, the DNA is TGCAGTGCTAGGGGCGGATACTCCTACGAGCAGTACTTC.

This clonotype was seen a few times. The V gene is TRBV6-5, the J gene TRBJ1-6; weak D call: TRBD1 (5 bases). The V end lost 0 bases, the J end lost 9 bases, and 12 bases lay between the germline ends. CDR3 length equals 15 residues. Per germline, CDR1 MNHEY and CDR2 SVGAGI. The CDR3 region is CASSYSSWQGSPLHF. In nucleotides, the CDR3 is TGTGCCAGCAGTTACTCGAGCTGGCAGGGTTCACCCCTCCACTTT.

The CDR3 DNA reads as TGCAGTGCTAGAGATGGGCTAGCGGGGGGTGAGGGGCAGTTCTTC. Amino acids: CSARDGLAGGEGQFF. The chain uses TRBV20-1 and TRBJ2-1; 11 nucleotides agree with TRBD2. With V trimmed by 0 bases and J by 12 bases, 10 bases remained unmatched. This CDR3 is 15 amino acids long. Germline CDR1 and CDR2: DFQATT and SNEGSKA (reference sequence).

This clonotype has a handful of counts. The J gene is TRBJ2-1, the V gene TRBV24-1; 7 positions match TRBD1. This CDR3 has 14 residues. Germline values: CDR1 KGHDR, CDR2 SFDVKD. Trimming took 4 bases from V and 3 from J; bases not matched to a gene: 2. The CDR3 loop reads CATSERDSYNEQFF. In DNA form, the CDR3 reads TGTGCCACCAGTGAGAGGGACAGCTACAATGAGCAGTTCTTC.

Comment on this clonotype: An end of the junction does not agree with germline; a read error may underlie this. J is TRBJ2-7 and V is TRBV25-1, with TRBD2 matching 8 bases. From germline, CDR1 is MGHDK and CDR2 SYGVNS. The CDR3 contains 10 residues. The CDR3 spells CASRGGGLQF. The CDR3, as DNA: TGTGCCAGCAGGGGCGGGGGGTTGCAATTC.

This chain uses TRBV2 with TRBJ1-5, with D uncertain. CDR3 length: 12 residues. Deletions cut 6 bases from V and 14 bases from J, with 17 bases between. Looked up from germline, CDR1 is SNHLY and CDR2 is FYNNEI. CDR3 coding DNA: TGTGCCAGCAGCCGTAGGCCCCACCCAGAGCATTTT. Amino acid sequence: CASSRRPHPEHF.

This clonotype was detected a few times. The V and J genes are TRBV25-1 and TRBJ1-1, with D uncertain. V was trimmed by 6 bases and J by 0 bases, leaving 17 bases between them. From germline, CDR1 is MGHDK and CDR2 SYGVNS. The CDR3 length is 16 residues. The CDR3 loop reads CASRKRQHGMNTEAFF. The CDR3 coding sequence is TGTGCCAGCAGAAAAAGGCAGCATGGCATGAACACTGAAGCTTTCTTT.

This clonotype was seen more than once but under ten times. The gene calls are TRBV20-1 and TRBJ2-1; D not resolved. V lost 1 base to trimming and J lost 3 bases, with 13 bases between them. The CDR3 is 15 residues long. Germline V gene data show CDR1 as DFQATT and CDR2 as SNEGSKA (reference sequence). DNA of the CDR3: TGCAGTGCTAGAGTCGGGTCTACCTACTACAATGAGCAGTTCTTC. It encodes CSARVGSTYYNEQFF.

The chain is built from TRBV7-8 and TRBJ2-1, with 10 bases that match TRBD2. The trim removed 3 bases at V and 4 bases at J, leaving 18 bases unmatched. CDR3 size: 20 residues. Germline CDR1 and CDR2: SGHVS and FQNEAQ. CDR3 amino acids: CASSFPAGWMASGGYNEQFF. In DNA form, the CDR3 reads TGTGCCAGCAGCTTCCCCGCGGGGTGGATGGCTAGCGGGGGTTACAATGAGCAGTTCTTC.

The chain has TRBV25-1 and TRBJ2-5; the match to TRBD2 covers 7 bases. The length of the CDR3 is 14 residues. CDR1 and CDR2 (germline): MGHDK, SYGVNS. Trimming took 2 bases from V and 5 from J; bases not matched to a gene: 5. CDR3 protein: CASSEGGGEETQYF. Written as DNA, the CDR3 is TGTGCCAGCAGTGAAGGGGGGGGAGAGGAGACCCAGTACTTC. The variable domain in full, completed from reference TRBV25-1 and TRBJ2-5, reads EADIYQTPRYLVIGTGKKITLECSQTMGHDKMYWYQQDPGMELHLIHYSYGVNSTEKGDLSSESTVSRIRTEHFPLTLESARPSHTSQYLCASSEGGGEETQYFGPGTRLLVL.

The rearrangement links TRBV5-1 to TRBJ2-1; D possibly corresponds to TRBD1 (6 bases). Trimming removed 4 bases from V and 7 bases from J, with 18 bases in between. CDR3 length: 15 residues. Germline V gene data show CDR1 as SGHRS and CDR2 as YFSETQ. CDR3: CASSPAEQGWNEQFF. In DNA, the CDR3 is TGCGCCAGCAGCCCGGCAGAGCAGGGGTGGAATGAGCAGTTCTTC.

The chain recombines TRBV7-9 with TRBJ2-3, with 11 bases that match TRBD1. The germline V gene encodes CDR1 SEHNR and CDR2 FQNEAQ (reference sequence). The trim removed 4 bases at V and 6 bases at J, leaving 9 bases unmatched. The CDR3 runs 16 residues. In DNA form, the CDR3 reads TGTGCCAGCAGCTACGGACAGGGGGCCGTCGGGGATACGCAGTATTTT. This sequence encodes CASSYGQGAVGDTQYF.

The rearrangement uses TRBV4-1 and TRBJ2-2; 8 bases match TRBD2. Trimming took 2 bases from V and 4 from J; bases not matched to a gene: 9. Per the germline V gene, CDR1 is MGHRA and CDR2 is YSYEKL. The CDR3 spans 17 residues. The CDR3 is CASSQQGGGGFTGELFF. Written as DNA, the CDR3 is TGCGCCAGCAGCCAACAAGGAGGCGGGGGGTTCACCGGGGAGCTGTTTTTT.

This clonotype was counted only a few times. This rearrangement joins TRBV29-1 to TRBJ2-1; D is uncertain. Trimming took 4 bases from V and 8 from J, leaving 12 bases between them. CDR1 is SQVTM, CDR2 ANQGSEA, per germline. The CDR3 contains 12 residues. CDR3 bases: TGCAGCGTTGGGGTAGGGTTGGATGAGCAGTTCTTC. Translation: CSVGVGLDEQFF.

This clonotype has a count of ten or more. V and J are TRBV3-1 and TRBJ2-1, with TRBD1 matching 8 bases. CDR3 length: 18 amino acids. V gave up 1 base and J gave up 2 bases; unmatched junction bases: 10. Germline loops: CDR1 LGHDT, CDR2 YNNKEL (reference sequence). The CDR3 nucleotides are TGTGCCAGCAGCCAAGGATCTGTGGAGGGACAGGCCTACAATGAGCAGTTCTTC. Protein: CASSQGSVEGQAYNEQFF.

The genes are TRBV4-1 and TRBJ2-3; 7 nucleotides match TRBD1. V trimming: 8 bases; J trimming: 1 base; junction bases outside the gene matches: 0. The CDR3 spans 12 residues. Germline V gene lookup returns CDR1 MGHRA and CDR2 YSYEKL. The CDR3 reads CASGTGTDTQYF. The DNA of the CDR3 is TGCGCCAGCGGGACAGGCACAGATACGCAGTATTTT.

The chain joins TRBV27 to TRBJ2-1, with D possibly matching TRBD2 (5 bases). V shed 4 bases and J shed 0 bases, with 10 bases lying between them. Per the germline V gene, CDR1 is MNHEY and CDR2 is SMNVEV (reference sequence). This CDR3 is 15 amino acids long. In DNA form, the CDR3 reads TGTGCCAGCAGTTCCCTGGGGAGCTCCTACAATGAGCAGTTCTTC. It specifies CASSSLGSSYNEQFF.

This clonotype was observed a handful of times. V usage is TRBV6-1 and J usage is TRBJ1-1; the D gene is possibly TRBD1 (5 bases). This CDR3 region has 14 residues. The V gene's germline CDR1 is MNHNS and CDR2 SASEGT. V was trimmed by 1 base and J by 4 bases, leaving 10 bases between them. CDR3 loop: CASSEVRVATEAFF. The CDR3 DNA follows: TGTGCCAGCAGTGAAGTCAGGGTTGCCACTGAAGCTTTCTTT.

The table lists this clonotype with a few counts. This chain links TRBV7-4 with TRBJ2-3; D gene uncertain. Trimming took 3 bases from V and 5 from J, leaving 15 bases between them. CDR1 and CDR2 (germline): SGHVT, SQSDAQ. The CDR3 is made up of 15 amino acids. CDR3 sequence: CASSFHASRIDTQYF. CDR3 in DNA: TGTGCCAGCAGCTTCCACGCTTCGCGGATAGATACGCAGTATTTT.

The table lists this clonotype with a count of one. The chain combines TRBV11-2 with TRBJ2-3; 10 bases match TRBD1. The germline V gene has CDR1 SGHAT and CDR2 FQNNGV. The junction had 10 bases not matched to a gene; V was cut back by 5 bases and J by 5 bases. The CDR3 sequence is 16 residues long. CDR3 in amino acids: CASSDEIRDRGDTQYF. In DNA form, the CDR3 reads TGTGCCAGCAGCGATGAGATTCGGGACAGGGGAGATACGCAGTATTTT.

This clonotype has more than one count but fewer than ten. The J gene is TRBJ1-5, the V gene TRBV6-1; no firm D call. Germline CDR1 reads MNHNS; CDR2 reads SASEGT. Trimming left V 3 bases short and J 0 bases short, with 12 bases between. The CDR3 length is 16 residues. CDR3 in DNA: TGTGCCAGCAGTGAGGCCCGGATTTATAGCAATCAGCCCCAGCATTTT. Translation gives CASSEARIYSNQPQHF.

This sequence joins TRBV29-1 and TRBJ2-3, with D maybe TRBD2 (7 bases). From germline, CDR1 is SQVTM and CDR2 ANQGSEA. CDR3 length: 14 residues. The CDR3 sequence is CTAGPGGGTDTQYF. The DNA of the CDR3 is TGCACCGCTGGTCCGGGGGGCGGGACAGATACGCAGTATTTT.

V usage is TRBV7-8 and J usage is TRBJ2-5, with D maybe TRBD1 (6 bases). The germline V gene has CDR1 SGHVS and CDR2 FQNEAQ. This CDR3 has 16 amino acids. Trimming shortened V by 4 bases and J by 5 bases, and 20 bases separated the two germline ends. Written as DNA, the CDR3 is TGTGCCAGCAGCTCCCAGGACAGTCCGGCTACGGAGACCCAGTACTTC. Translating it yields CASSSQDSPATETQYF.

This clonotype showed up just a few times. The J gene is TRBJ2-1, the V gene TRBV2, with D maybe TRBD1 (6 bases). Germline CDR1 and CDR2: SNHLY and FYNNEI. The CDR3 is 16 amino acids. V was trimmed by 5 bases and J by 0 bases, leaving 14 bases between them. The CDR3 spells CASSRTAPGSYNEQFF. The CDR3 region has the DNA TGTGCCAGCAGTAGGACAGCCCCAGGCTCCTACAATGAGCAGTTCTTC.